A single sample is the source of the 6 T cell receptor beta chains below, sequenced in a study of cytomegalovirus exposure and HLA in healthy donors. PCR employed 60 Vbeta and 13 Jbeta primers. Profiled with immunoSEQ multiplex PCR; TCRdb holds only in-frame clones, not every one. The data hold approximately 170,000 clones, with roughly four fifths observed a single time. Sequencing was carried out using PBMCs. Receptors originate from a man in his forties in good health and CMV-seronegative.

J is TRBJ2-2 and V is TRBV27; 9 positions agree with TRBD2. Germline trimming cut 5 bases from V and 7 bases from J; bases unmatched to any gene: 11. The V gene's germline CDR1 is MNHEY and CDR2 SMNVEV (reference sequence). This CDR3 comprises 16 residues. CDR3 loop: CASSPLAGIQHGELFF. CDR3 coding DNA: TGTGCCAGCAGTCCCCTAGCGGGAATTCAGCACGGGGAGCTGTTTTTT.

The chain employs TRBV19 and TRBJ2-3, with D tentatively TRBD2 (5 bases). The ends were cut back, 3 bases at V and 5 bases at J, with 12 bases in the middle. The CDR3 has 14 amino acids. Per germline, CDR1 LNHDA and CDR2 SQIVND (reference sequence). CDR3 nucleotide sequence: TGTGCCAGTAGTATGGTCGGAGGAAGAGATACGCAGTATTTT. This encodes CASSMVGGRDTQYF. The full variable domain, with the rest looked up from reference TRBV19 and TRBJ2-3, is DGGITQSPKYLFRKEGQNVTLSCEQNLNHDAMYWYRQDPGQGLRLIYYSQIVNDFQKGDIAEGYSVSREKKESFPLTVTSAQKNPTAFYLCASSMVGGRDTQYFGPGTRLTVL.

The chain is built from TRBV4-2 and TRBJ2-2; D is perhaps TRBD1 (6 bases). This CDR3 spans 17 amino acids. The V and J ends lost 5 bases and 0 bases respectively, with 16 bases between them. Germline V gene sequence: CDR1 LGHNA, CDR2 YNFKEQ. The CDR3 here is CASSEVFGTPNTGELFF. CDR3 nucleotide sequence: TGTGCCAGCAGCGAGGTATTCGGGACACCGAACACCGGGGAGCTGTTTTTT.

J is TRBJ2-5 and V is TRBV30, with D perhaps TRBD2 (5 bases). Between the trimmed V and J ends, which lost 2 bases and 1 base, there was a span of 11 bases. This CDR3 has 14 residues. Per germline, CDR1 GTSNPN and CDR2 SVGIG (reference sequence). This CDR3 reads CAWSLTGVQETQYF. DNA of the CDR3: TGTGCCTGGAGTCTAACCGGGGTCCAAGAGACCCAGTACTTC.

The gene calls are TRBV5-1 and TRBJ2-7; D might be TRBD1 (6 bases). The germline V gene has CDR1 SGHRS and CDR2 YFSETQ. V was pared by 0 bases and J by 2 bases, with 9 bases between. The CDR3 runs to 14 residues. The CDR3 bases are TGCGCCAGCAGCTTGGAGGACAGACCCTACGAGCAGTACTTC. It yields the protein CASSLEDRPYEQYF.

The genes are TRBV5-1 and TRBJ2-3; 9 nucleotides line up with TRBD2. Germline values: CDR1 SGHRS, CDR2 YFSETQ. After removal of 4 bases from V and 4 bases from J, the junction contained 10 bases not matched to a gene. The CDR3 contains 16 residues. CDR3 DNA sequence: TGCGCCAGCAGCCCGGACGGGACTAGCTACGCAGATACGCAGTATTTT. Translation: CASSPDGTSYADTQYF.